This TCR beta chain was sequenced during a study of T cells in women clearing cervical HPV infection. About this clone: The CDR3 end is not reached by the read, which stops 3 residues before it; the germline J gene fills it in.

Clones were sequenced by immunoSEQ multiplex PCR, and TCRdb holds only the in-frame ones, with some missing. The sample features 14,000 or so clones, with around 21% in its top ten. Germline V gives CDR1 KGHSH, CDR2 LQKENI. The V gene end was trimmed by 3 bases and the J gene end by 10 bases; junction bases not matched to a gene: 14. The CDR3 extends over 16 amino acids. The J gene is TRBJ1-4, the V gene TRBV18; 7 bases line up with TRBD1. Sequencing used blood buffy coat. The TCR comes from a woman between 18 and 75 years old with a cervical HPV16 infection that either progressed to CIN3+ or cleared (not recorded which). The covered CDR3 bases are TGTGCCAGCTCACCGAGGAAGACAGGGAATCCAGGAAAA. Its translation: CASSPRKTGNPGK. The complete CDR3 protein is CASSPRKTGNPGKLFF.